The following is a T cell receptor beta chain sequence with its context. The CDR3 sequence is 13 residues long. Trimming shortened V by 4 bases and J by 8 bases, and 14 bases separated the two germline ends. The germline gives CDR1 SNHLY, CDR2 FYNNEI. These data come from a study of Graves' ophthalmopathy and Graves' hyperthyroidism. Amplifying from RNA transcripts, the study obtained TCR beta CDR3 regions. RT-PCR was first run with HTBI primers, then multiplex PCR in a second round. TCRdb reprocessed the multiplex PCR reads with MiXCR, giving one entry per CDR3 protein. The sample includes approximately 640,000 distinct CDR3 sequences, about two fifths of them seen just once.

Sequencing was carried out using peripheral blood. This chain connects TRBV2 to TRBJ1-1; tentatively, D is TRBD1 (6 bases). This clonotype was sampled from an adult man with Graves' ophthalmopathy. The CDR3 is CASSGQGTSEAFF. The CDR3 DNA reads as TGTGCCAGCAGTGGACAAGGGACATCCGAAGCTTTCTTT. Filled out from reference TRBV2 and TRBJ1-1, the complete variable domain reads EPEVTQTPSHQVTQMGQEVILRCVPISNHLYFYWYRQILGQKVEFLVSFYNNEISEKSEIFDDQFSVERPDGSNFTLKIRSTKLEDSAMYFCASSGQGTSEAFFGQGTRLTVV.